The clone carrying this T cell receptor (beta chain) appeared a few times. Antigen specificity is unknown. The CDR3 extends over 12 amino acids. V was pared by 6 bases and J by 8 bases, with 13 bases between. The sample originates from a study of T-cell reconstitution after alpha-beta-depleted transplantation in children. Study-wide results and limits: Recipient T cells and thymic progenitors that survived gave rise to the high TCRbeta diversity observed at day 60 in some patients. At around two months after transplant, the alpha-beta T cells were reportedly derived from several hundred expanded clones that came from non-depleted graft cells. The authors attributed T-cell counts and diversity one year after transplant mostly to newly produced T cells.

The authors prepared the TCRbeta library with unique molecular identifiers. TCRdb analysed the PCR reads with MiXCR anew, one entry per CDR3 protein. Of 780,000 or so distinct CDR3 sequences in the sample, around 17% were seen once. Specimen: PBMCs, mostly from graft donor cells, collected 360 days after TCRalphabeta/CD19-depleted stem cell transplant. The chain couples TRBV12-3 or TRBV12-4 to TRBJ1-1, with D unclear. The clonotype originates from a male patient aged 10 to 17 who had a stem cell transplant for acute lymphoblastic leukemia, so the T cells may come from the graft donor. The CDR3 sequence: CASSRSRTEAFF. In nucleotides, the CDR3 is TGTGCCAGCAGCCGTTCGAGGACCGAAGCTTTCTTT.